This T cell receptor (beta chain) was sequenced for a study of blood T cell repertoires in COVID-19. For the study at large: The United States, Italy and Spain supplied acute and convalescent COVID-19 samples.

Sequenced by immunoSEQ multiplex PCR; TCRdb stores in-frame clones only, minus some. The sample has 60,000 or so clones; over 60% are singletons. The CDR3 runs 11 residues. Looked up from germline, CDR1 is SGHNT and CDR2 is YYREEE (reference sequence). The V and J ends lost 2 bases and 3 bases respectively, with 2 bases between them. Sequencing input: peripheral blood. This receptor was obtained from a man younger than 40 with COVID-19, enrolled during active disease. The J gene is TRBJ2-5, the V gene TRBV5-4; no firm D call. The CDR3 sequence is CASSFKETQYF. The DNA of the CDR3 is TGTGCCAGCAGCTTCAAAGAGACCCAGTACTTC.